This TCR beta chain is from a study of shared clonotypes between healthy human individuals. Study-level results: For naive CD4 cells, 4.5% to 6.5% of clonotypes were shared across a handful of donors.

As to this clone: Its cognate antigen is unknown.

Generated by immunoSEQ multiplex PCR, the TCRdb table keeps only in-frame clones and is missing some. The table has approximately 2.5 million clones, approximately 94% seen once; the top ten hold 0.36%. Among the donors, all were Caucasian adults who lived in Nashville, Tennessee. Investigators divided CD4+ cells into CD45RA+ naive and CD45RA-negative memory subsets. V was pared by 2 bases and J by 5 bases, with 14 bases between. This CDR3 is 14 amino acids long. Germline CDR1 SGHKS, CDR2 YYEKEE (reference sequence). Specimen: naive CD4+ T cells from PBMCs. Subset of the sample: CD45RA+ positively selected. This clonotype originated in a man younger than 35 in good health. Some clones in this sample may be carry-over from other donors' samples. The chain carries TRBV5-5 and TRBJ2-7; tentatively, D is TRBD2 (5 bases). Here the CDR3 reads CASSLPGMINEQYF. As DNA, the CDR3 is TGTGCCAGCAGCTTACCCGGGATGATCAACGAGCAGTACTTC.